A single sample is the source of the 26 T cell receptor beta chains below, sequenced in a study of identifying expanded T cells in peripheral blood. Profiled with immunoSEQ multiplex PCR; TCRdb holds only in-frame clones, not every one. This sample has approximately 100,000 clones, with 70% to 90% found just once. Source material: blood. The receptors were gathered from a person aged 18 to 75 in good health.

The genes are TRBV6-6 and TRBJ2-2; 10 bases agree with TRBD1. Germline CDR1 reads MNHNY; CDR2 reads SVGAGI (reference sequence). Trimming at V came to 9 bases and at J to 6 bases, leaving 4 bases not matched to a gene. CDR3 size: 13 residues. CDR3 sequence: CASTGTGAGELFF. CDR3 DNA sequence: TGTGCCAGTACCGGGACAGGGGCCGGGGAGCTGTTTTTT.

The rearrangement joins TRBV5-1 to TRBJ2-2; D is unresolved. The V and J ends lost 4 bases and 7 bases respectively, with 17 bases between them. There are 15 residues in the CDR3. The germline V gene has CDR1 SGHRS and CDR2 YFSETQ. This CDR3 is CASSTDKPGFGELFF. As DNA, the CDR3 is TGCGCCAGCAGCACCGATAAGCCCGGTTTCGGGGAGCTGTTTTTT. Drawing the rest from reference TRBV5-1 and TRBJ2-2, the complete variable domain is KAGVTQTPRYLIKTRGQQVTLSCSPISGHRSVSWYQQTPGQGLQFLFEYFSETQRNKGNFPGRFSGRQFSNSRSEMNVSTLELGDSALYLCASSTDKPGFGELFFGEGSRLTVL.

The chain uses TRBV18 and TRBJ2-5; D is unresolved. Germline V gives CDR1 KGHSH, CDR2 LQKENI. The CDR3 spans 14 residues. V dropped 3 bases and J dropped 1 base, with 9 bases sitting between them. The CDR3 spells CASSPPISQETQYF. The CDR3 coding sequence is TGTGCCAGCTCACCCCCGATCAGCCAAGAGACCCAGTACTTC.

This chain uses TRBV6-1 with TRBJ1-2, with D possibly TRBD1 on 5 matching bases. CDR1 and CDR2 (germline): MNHNS, SASEGT. Deletions cut 0 bases from V and 1 base from J, with 12 bases between. CDR3 size: 16 residues. CDR3 residues: CASSEAGGGLNYGYTF. The CDR3 nucleotides are TGTGCCAGCAGTGAAGCGGGTGGGGGACTTAACTATGGCTACACCTTC.

The J gene is TRBJ2-7, the V gene TRBV6-5; TRBD2 matches at 11 bases. With 5 bases clipped from V and 2 bases from J, the junction kept 2 bases outside the gene matches. Germline V gene sequence: CDR1 MNHEY, CDR2 SVGAGI. The CDR3 runs 14 residues. The CDR3 is CASSVSGGAYEQYF. The CDR3 DNA follows: TGTGCCAGCAGTGTTAGCGGGGGGGCCTACGAGCAGTACTTC.

This clone was seen only a few times. The same CDR3 can be traced to other DNA sequences in this sample. The CDR3 DNA is TGTGCCAGTAGCGGGACTAGCACAGATACGCAGTATTTT. It is translated as CASSGTSTDTQYF. The chain combines TRBV19 with TRBJ2-3, with a possible D match to TRBD2 (6 bases). This CDR3 has 13 residues. V was cut by 6 bases and J by 0 bases, with 7 bases left in between. CDR1 LNHDA and CDR2 SQIVND come from the germline V gene (reference sequence).

The chain employs TRBV10-2 and TRBJ2-5; D remains ambiguous. The CDR3 sequence is 14 residues long. The germline V gene encodes CDR1 WSHSY and CDR2 SAAADI. Deletions cut 0 bases from V and 5 bases from J, with 10 bases between. CDR3 nucleotides: TGCGCCAGCAGTGAGTCGGTCTACATGGAGACCCAGTACTTC. Its protein is CASSESVYMETQYF.

The CDR3 DNA sequence: TGTGCCAGCAGCGGACCCGATTCACGCCCCGGGGAGCTGTTTTTT. Translated: CASSGPDSRPGELFF. The chain uses TRBV9 and TRBJ2-2; D ambiguous. CDR1 is SGDLS, CDR2 YYNGEE, per germline. The CDR3 runs 15 residues. The ends were cut back, 3 bases at V and 6 bases at J, with 15 bases in the middle.

V usage is TRBV27 and J usage is TRBJ2-2; TRBD2 matches 7 bases. Germline CDR1 MNHEY, CDR2 SMNVEV (reference sequence). V shed 5 bases and J 6 bases; nucleotides not matched to a gene: 9. This CDR3 has 15 amino acids. The CDR3 DNA reads TGTGCCAGCAGTCCCCGCCAGCGGGGAGCCGGGGAGCTGTTTTTT. Protein product: CASSPRQRGAGELFF.

V and J are TRBV2 and TRBJ2-5, with 16 bases fitting TRBD2. The length of the CDR3 is 17 residues. Germline CDR1 is SNHLY and CDR2 is FYNNEI. The V gene end was trimmed by 4 bases and the J gene end by 4 bases; junction bases not matched to a gene: 6. CDR3 DNA: TGTGCCAGCAGTGGATCCGGGACTAGCGGGGGGGGAGAGACCCAGTACTTC. Translation: CASSGSGTSGGGETQYF. The whole variable domain, filled in from reference TRBV2 and TRBJ2-5, reads EPEVTQTPSHQVTQMGQEVILRCVPISNHLYFYWYRQILGQKVEFLVSFYNNEISEKSEIFDDQFSVERPDGSNFTLKIRSTKLEDSAMYFCASSGSGTSGGGETQYFGPGTRLLVL.

This clone occurred a few times. Other DNA sequences within the sample encode an identical CDR3. The chain has TRBV6-4 and TRBJ2-2, with unresolved D. The length of the CDR3 is 15 residues. The V end lost 0 bases, the J end lost 2 bases, and 7 bases lay between the germline ends. CDR1 and CDR2 from the germline V gene are MRHNA and SNTAGT. The CDR3 region is CASSDSRINTGELFF. CDR3 DNA: TGTGCCAGCAGTGACTCGAGGATTAACACCGGGGAGCTGTTTTTT.

The rearrangement joins TRBV4-3 to TRBJ1-2; no reliable D call. CDR3 size: 16 residues. Trimming removed 4 bases at V and 6 bases at J, with 21 bases between. From germline, CDR1 is LGHNA and CDR2 YSLEER. The DNA for the CDR3 is TGCGCCAGCAGCCCTGAAACGGTCCGTGACTTAGATGGCTACACCTTC. Protein sequence: CASSPETVRDLDGYTF.

The table lists this clone with a count of one. The chain has TRBV5-6 and TRBJ1-3, with D possibly being TRBD1 (6 bases). The CDR3 extends over 17 amino acids. With 1 base removed from V and 0 bases from J, the gap between germline ends came to 14 bases. Per germline, CDR1 SGHDT and CDR2 YYEEEE. CDR3 region: CASSLSPRGFSGNTIYF. In nucleotides, the CDR3 is TGTGCCAGCAGCTTGTCCCCCAGGGGCTTCTCTGGAAACACCATATATTTT. Combining the CDR3 with reference TRBV5-6 and TRBJ1-3 gives the whole variable domain DAGVTQSPTHLIKTRGQQVTLRCSPKSGHDTVSWYQQALGQGPQFIFQYYEEEERQRGNFPDRFSGHQFPNYSSELNVNALLLGDSALYLCASSLSPRGFSGNTIYFGEGSWLTVV.

The gene calls are TRBV11-1 and TRBJ2-6, with D possibly TRBD1 on 6 matching bases. The V end was cut by 5 bases, the J end by 4 bases, with 12 bases between. This CDR3 spans 15 amino acids. In germline, CDR1 is SGHAT, CDR2 FQDESV (reference sequence). CDR3: CASSLGHLGANVLTF. CDR3 DNA sequence: TGTGCCAGCAGCCTGGGACATCTAGGGGCCAACGTCCTGACTTTC.

The rearrangement links TRBV5-1 to TRBJ1-2; D may be TRBD1 (5 bases). This CDR3 contains 16 residues. The V gene lost 0 bases and the J gene lost 3 bases, with 15 bases spanning the gap. Germline CDR1 SGHRS, CDR2 YFSETQ. The CDR3 sequence is CASSLAGPPSYYGYTF. Written as DNA, the CDR3 is TGCGCCAGCAGCTTGGCGGGGCCCCCGAGCTACTATGGCTACACCTTC.

The gene calls are TRBV19 and TRBJ2-2; D gene ambiguous. This CDR3 has 12 amino acids. V lost 1 base to trimming and J lost 6 bases, with 3 bases between them. Per the germline V gene, CDR1 is LNHDA and CDR2 is SQIVND (reference sequence). The CDR3 DNA follows: TGTGCCAGTAGTATAGGTTCCGGGGAGCTGTTTTTT. Translated: CASSIGSGELFF.

V usage is TRBV27 and J usage is TRBJ1-6; D call uncertain. CDR3 size: 16 residues. V lost 3 bases, J lost 9 bases, and 18 bases lay in between. Germline V gene sequence: CDR1 MNHEY, CDR2 SMNVEV (reference sequence). The CDR3 DNA is TGTGCCAGCAGTTTGGAAGGGTTTCGAGGATCTTCACCCCTCCACTTT. Translating it yields CASSLEGFRGSSPLHF.

This chain links TRBV7-9 with TRBJ2-7; 8 bases are a match to TRBD2. This CDR3 contains 14 residues. CDR1 is SEHNR and CDR2 is FQNEAQ in the germline V gene (reference sequence). J lost 2 bases, V lost 6 bases, and 6 bases had no gene match. CDR3 bases: TGTGCCAGCAGGTCCGGGACTAGAGCCTACGAGCAGTACTTC. Its protein is CASRSGTRAYEQYF.

The chain combines TRBV4-3 with TRBJ2-6; D gene ambiguous. The length of the CDR3 is 16 residues. V gave up 4 bases and J gave up 0 bases, with 10 bases separating them. Germline values: CDR1 LGHNA, CDR2 YSLEER. The CDR3 nucleotides read TGCGCCAGCAGCCCTGAGACCAGCTCTGGGGCCAACGTCCTGACTTTC. Its protein product is CASSPETSSGANVLTF.

The chain carries TRBV4-3 and TRBJ2-7; 13 positions match TRBD2. The V segment lost 3 bases and the J segment 9 bases; nucleotides outside the gene matches: 8. Germline lookup yields CDR1 LGHNA and CDR2 YSLEER. CDR3 size: 15 residues. The CDR3 region has the DNA TGCGCCAGCAGCCAGGGGGGGACTAGCGGGGAACGGCAGTACTTC. Translation: CASSQGGTSGERQYF.

Comment on this clone: The junction departs from germline at one end; a sequencing error may be responsible. This chain connects TRBV9 to TRBJ1-2, with a tentative D call TRBD1 (6 bases). Germline V CDR1 and CDR2: SGDLS, YYNGEE. The length of the CDR3 is 12 residues. The CDR3, as DNA: TGTGCCAGCAGCGTAGCCGGGACACCCCCCAACTTC. Protein: CASSVAGTPPNF.

The chain has TRBV28 and TRBJ1-2; a possible D gene is TRBD1 (5 bases). The ends were cut back, 6 bases at V and 2 bases at J, with 13 bases in the middle. The CDR3 sequence is 14 residues long. CDR1 is MDHEN and CDR2 is SYDVKM in the germline V gene. This chain's CDR3 is CASSLGQANYGYTF. The CDR3 DNA is TGTGCCAGCAGCTTGGGGCAGGCAAACTATGGCTACACCTTC.

This clone has only one observation. This chain connects TRBV6-1 to TRBJ2-7; D unresolved. Trimming pared 5 bases from V and 5 bases from J, leaving 7 bases between. The CDR3 contains 11 residues. Germline CDR1 and CDR2: MNHNS and SASEGT. The CDR3 coding sequence is TGTGCCAGCAGTTACCGGAACGAGCAGTACTTC. Protein sequence: CASSYRNEQYF.

The V gene is TRBV7-2, the J gene TRBJ1-5, with TRBD1 matching 10 bases. With V trimmed by 3 bases and J by 0 bases, 5 bases remained unmatched. Per the germline V gene, CDR1 is SGHTA and CDR2 is FQGNSA. This CDR3 is 17 amino acids long. The CDR3: CASSFGTGVYSNQPQHF. The CDR3 DNA is TGTGCCAGCAGCTTTGGGACAGGGGTGTATAGCAATCAGCCCCAGCATTTT.

V gene TRBV2 combines with J gene TRBJ2-5, with 7 bases identical to TRBD2. Per germline, CDR1 SNHLY and CDR2 FYNNEI. The CDR3 runs 14 residues. J was trimmed by 5 bases and V by 10 bases; bases with no gene match: 13. The CDR3 DNA follows: TGTGCCACAAAGCGACTAGCTGCGTTCGAGACCCAGTACTTC. Its protein product is CATKRLAAFETQYF.

This chain links TRBV7-2 with TRBJ1-5; D is unclear. V was clipped by 1 base and J by 1 base, with 2 bases between them. CDR1 is SGHTA, CDR2 FQGNSA, per germline. The CDR3 has 13 amino acids. This CDR3 is CASSLESNQPQHF. The CDR3, as DNA: TGTGCCAGCAGCTTAGAGAGCAATCAGCCCCAGCATTTT.